The rows below give T cell receptor beta chains drawn from one sample of a study of response to subunit inactivated influenza vaccine. TCRdb re-analysed the RT-PCR reads in MiXCR, keeping a single row per CDR3 protein. The repertoire has hundreds of thousands of distinct CDR3 sequences, about 18% of them found once; the top ten carry 11%. Specimen: PBMCs from blood, collected 5 to 6 days after vaccination. The receptor set was obtained from a man aged 45-65 years who received an inactivated influenza vaccine. Each CDR3 is given with its conserved first and last residue. The D gene is left open where the match is weak. The size entry is marked missing in some rows and otherwise reads once, few, many or a size class.

clone size	V gene	D gene	J gene	CDR3 DNA	CDR3 protein
few	TRBV11-2	TRBD2	TRBJ2-3	TGTGCCAGCAGCTTACCCCGGGGGTTTAATCAGCGGGGGGCCCGCACAGATACGCAGTATTTT	CASSLPRGFNQRGARTDTQYF
.	TRBV29-1	.	TRBJ2-1	TGCAGCGTTGTGTCCAGCGGGCTCGGGGGGCAGTTCTTC	CSVVSSGLGGQFF
.	TRBV25-1	.	TRBJ1-1	TGTGCCAGCAGTGTTACTATGAACACTGAAGCTTTCTTT	CASSVTMNTEAFF
.	TRBV15	TRBD2	TRBJ2-1	TGTGCCACCAGCGATTCGACTAGCGGGAAGTACAATGAGCAGTTCTTC	CATSDSTSGKYNEQFF
few	TRBV9	.	TRBJ2-2	TGTGCCAGCAGTATTGCCCGTGTACAGGGAGGCACCGGGGAGCTGTTTTTT	CASSIARVQGGTGELFF
.	TRBV12-3/TRBV12-4	.	TRBJ2-3	TGTGCCAGCAGTTTAGCGCGGTCCCACACAGATACGCAGTATTTT	CASSLARSHTDTQYF
few	TRBV14	.	TRBJ2-5	TGTGCCAGCAGCCAAGACAGCGTTAGAGAGACCCAGTACTTC	CASSQDSVRETQYF
.	TRBV7-9	.	TRBJ2-3	TGTGCCAGCGACCTCACAGATACGCAGTATTTT	CASDLTDTQYF
.	TRBV7-2	.	TRBJ1-5	TGTGCCAGCAGCTTAGCACAGACTAGCAATCAGCCCCAGCATTTT	CASSLAQTSNQPQHF
.	TRBV10-3	TRBD1	TRBJ2-1	TGTGCCATCAGTGCGCGGACAGGGGGGACCTACAATGAGCAGTTCTTC	CAISARTGGTYNEQFF
few	TRBV7-8	TRBD1	TRBJ1-6	TGTGCCAGCAGCGCGGGACAGGGGGATGCTTCACCCCTCCACTTT	CASSAGQGDASPLHF
.	TRBV28	.	TRBJ2-1	TGTGCCAGCACGCCCTCGGGGCTAGCGTTTGAGCAGTTCTTC	CASTPSGLAFEQFF
.	TRBV6-5	.	TRBJ2-3	TGTGCCAGCAGTTACCCCCCGGGGAGCGTGGGCACAGATACGCAGTATTTT	CASSYPPGSVGTDTQYF
.	TRBV20-1	TRBD1	TRBJ2-7	TGCAGTGCTTACCGGGGACAGGGAGTCTACGAGCAGTACTTC	CSAYRGQGVYEQYF
.	TRBV20-1	.	TRBJ2-7	TGCAGTGCTAGATCGACACGGTTCGAGCAGTACTTC	CSARSTRFEQYF
.	TRBV18	.	TRBJ1-4	TGTGCCAGCTCACCCCTGGACAGTGAAAAACTGTTTTTT	CASSPLDSEKLFF
.	TRBV7-2	TRBD2	TRBJ2-1	TGTGCCAGCAGCAGCCGTAGCGGGATCTACAATGAGCAGTTCTTC	CASSSRSGIYNEQFF
few	TRBV20-1	TRBD1	TRBJ2-5	TGCAGTGCTAGCCCGACAGGGATCGGAGAGACCCAGTACTTC	CSASPTGIGETQYF
.	TRBV20-1	.	TRBJ2-7	TGCAGTGCTAGAGATACAAGGGGCCACTCCTACGAGCAGTACTTC	CSARDTRGHSYEQYF
.	TRBV10-3	.	TRBJ1-2	TGTGCCATCACGTCCGAGGGCTTGTATGGCTACACCTTC	CAITSEGLYGYTF
.	TRBV15	.	TRBJ1-4	TGTGCCACCAGTTCCCTGGGGACTGAAGAAAAACTGTTTTTT	CATSSLGTEEKLFF
.	TRBV28	.	TRBJ2-1	TGTGCCAGCAGTTTTTCCAGCGAAGCCCCCCCCAACAATGAGCAGTTCTTC	CASSFSSEAPPNNEQFF
.	TRBV7-2	TRBD1	TRBJ1-2	TGTGCCAGCAGCCCCCGTGGGGGACAGATTTATGGCTACACCTTC	CASSPRGGQIYGYTF
.	TRBV12-3/TRBV12-4	TRBD1	TRBJ1-1	TGTGCCAGCAGTCCCGGGGACAGGGGGAACACTGAAGCTTTCTTT	CASSPGDRGNTEAFF
few	TRBV6-2/TRBV6-3	.	TRBJ1-5	TGTGCCAGCAGCGCGACCGATCAGCCCCAGCATTTT	CASSATDQPQHF
few	TRBV7-2	TRBD2	TRBJ2-2	TGTGCCAGCAGCTTATCTAGCGGGAGTGGGGAGCTGTTTTTT	CASSLSSGSGELFF
.	TRBV12-3/TRBV12-4	.	TRBJ2-7	TGTGCCAGCAGTTTACTTCGGTACGAGCAGTACTTC	CASSLLRYEQYF
few	TRBV4-2	.	TRBJ1-1	TGTGCCAGCAGCCAAGAGGAAGTTAACACTGAAGCTTTCTTT	CASSQEEVNTEAFF
.	TRBV20-1	.	TRBJ2-5	TGCAGTTTACTGGGCCCTCAAAAAGAGACCCAGTACTTC	CSLLGPQKETQYF
.	TRBV7-2	.	TRBJ2-1	TGTGCCAGCAGCCCACAAGGGGGGGGCGCCTACAATGAGCAGTTCTTC	CASSPQGGGAYNEQFF
few	TRBV24-1	TRBD2	TRBJ2-1	TGTGCCACCAGTGCGACTAGCGGGAGCCATGAGCAGTTCTTC	CATSATSGSHEQFF
.	TRBV28	.	TRBJ2-7	TGTGCCAGCAAGGGGCAGGGGTTGGGGTACGAGCAGTACTTC	CASKGQGLGYEQYF
few	TRBV2	TRBD1	TRBJ1-5	TGTGCCAGCAGCGAGACAGGGGTATCAGGACAGCCCCAGCATTTT	CASSETGVSGQPQHF
.	TRBV12-3/TRBV12-4	.	TRBJ2-2	TGTGCCAGCACCCTTGAGGGGCGGGGCACCGGGGAGCTGTTTTTT	CASTLEGRGTGELFF
few	TRBV27	.	TRBJ2-7	TGTGCCAGCGGGTACGACGAGCAGTACTTC	CASGYDEQYF
.	TRBV3-1	TRBD1	TRBJ2-1	TGTGCCAGCAGCCAACCCGGGACAGGGGGATACAATGAGCAGTTCTTC	CASSQPGTGGYNEQFF
few	TRBV20-1	TRBD1	TRBJ2-1	TGCAGTGCTAGTTGGGGACAGGGGGCAAGTGAGCAGTTCTTC	CSASWGQGASEQFF
.	TRBV10-3	TRBD1	TRBJ2-7	TGTGCCATCAGTGAGGACAGGGGTGTGTACGAGCAGTACTTC	CAISEDRGVYEQYF
few	TRBV7-2	.	TRBJ2-7	TGTGCCAGCAGAAGGGACGGAAACTACGGGTACGAGCAGTACTTC	CASRRDGNYGYEQYF
few	TRBV4-1	TRBD2	TRBJ2-1	TGCGCCAGCAGCTCGCCCGGGACTAGCGGGGGACCTTACAATGAGCAGTTCTTC	CASSSPGTSGGPYNEQFF
few	TRBV4-1	TRBD2	TRBJ2-5	TGCGCCAGCAGCGAGACTAGCGGGGGGGCCCGTGAGACCCAGTACTTC	CASSETSGGARETQYF